This entry lists 21 T cell receptor beta chains sequenced from one sample in a study of human T cells and chemical hapten exposure. TCRdb re-called the RACE reads through MiXCR, storing one row per CDR3 protein. The sample holds 80,000 to 100,000 distinct CDR3 sequences; roughly 12% are singletons and the top ten take approximately 2%. Documented time point: patch test 1, 2 weeks after DPC sensitization. The sample's treatment: therapeutic diphenylcyclopropenone sensitization with weekly scalp DPC. The specimen comprised whole blood, sampled in connection with sensitization to the hapten diphenylcyclopropenone (DPC). The receptor source for this set is a woman in her thirties or forties with alopecia areata. Some clones in this sample may be carry-over from other donors' samples.

The chain links TRBV7-3 to TRBJ2-7; D possibly uses TRBD1 or TRBD2 (5 bases each). There are 13 residues in the CDR3. Germline loops: CDR1 SGHTA, CDR2 FQGTGA. V shed 1 base and J shed 7 bases, with 11 bases lying between them. The CDR3 sequence is CASSLMVEGEQYF. The CDR3 bases are TGTGCCAGCAGCTTAATGGTCGAGGGGGAGCAGTACTTC.

This clonotype was seen only a few times. V usage is TRBV7-9 and J usage is TRBJ2-5; D unresolved. Germline loops: CDR1 SEHNR, CDR2 FQNEAQ (reference sequence). This CDR3 has 14 residues. The germline V and J ends were trimmed by 7 bases and 3 bases, with 15 bases remaining between them. CDR3 sequence reads: CASNPGYGKETQYF. CDR3 DNA sequence: TGTGCCAGCAACCCCGGGTACGGAAAAGAGACCCAGTACTTC.

The chain combines TRBV6-2 or TRBV6-3 with TRBJ2-5; 9 positions match TRBD2. The germline V gene encodes CDR1 MNHEY and CDR2 SVGEGT. This CDR3 region has 15 residues. The junction had 4 bases not matched to a gene; V was cut back by 2 bases and J by 3 bases. This CDR3 reads CASSYVGLAKETQYF. As DNA, the CDR3 is TGTGCCAGCAGTTACGTGGGACTAGCCAAAGAGACCCAGTACTTC.

In DNA form, the CDR3 reads TGTGCCAGCAGTGGCACAAGTACTAGCACAGATACGCAGTATTTT. Its translation: CASSGTSTSTDTQYF. The rearrangement uses TRBV2 and TRBJ2-3; D is undetermined. Germline CDR1 and CDR2: SNHLY and FYNNEI. CDR3 length: 15 amino acids. With 4 bases removed from V and 0 bases from J, the gap between germline ends came to 11 bases.

J is TRBJ2-7 and V is TRBV7-9; no reliable D call. The V end was cut by 5 bases, the J end by 6 bases, with 8 bases between. This CDR3 contains 11 residues. Germline V lookup: CDR1 SEHNR, CDR2 FQNEAQ (reference sequence). The DNA of the CDR3 is TGTGCCAGCAGCACCGACTTCGAGCAGTACTTC. It is translated as CASSTDFEQYF.

In this sample, this clonotype turned up a few times. J is TRBJ2-3 and V is TRBV7-9; possibly TRBD2 for D (6 bases). V was trimmed by 3 bases and J by 3 bases, leaving 10 bases between them. Per germline, CDR1 SEHNR and CDR2 FQNEAQ (reference sequence). The CDR3 length is 14 residues. CDR3 amino acids: CASSFGAGTDTQYF. The CDR3 DNA is TGTGCCAGCAGCTTTGGTGCGGGGACAGATACGCAGTATTTT.

The chain recombines TRBV12-3 or TRBV12-4 with TRBJ1-2; no firm D call. This CDR3 has 14 amino acids. Trimming stripped 5 bases from V and 0 bases from J, with 10 bases between. CDR3: CASSQGPSNYGYTF. The CDR3 nucleotides read TGTGCCAGCAGTCAAGGGCCCTCTAACTATGGCTACACCTTC.

This clonotype was recorded many times. The chain carries TRBV5-1 and TRBJ2-3, with 9 bases matching TRBD2. Germline trimming cut 4 bases from V and 4 bases from J; bases unmatched to any gene: 4. The CDR3 length is 14 residues. CDR1 and CDR2 from the germline V gene are SGHRS and YFSETQ. The CDR3 is CASSRLAGADTQYF. The CDR3 nucleotides read TGCGCCAGCAGCCGATTAGCGGGAGCAGATACGCAGTATTTT.

This clonotype was picked up many times. The chain uses TRBV7-3 and TRBJ1-1, with 9 nucleotides matching TRBD1. Losses at the gene ends were 0 bases for V and 5 bases for J; bases not matched to a gene: 4. This CDR3 is 15 amino acids long. Germline lookup yields CDR1 SGHTA and CDR2 FQGTGA. CDR3 sequence (DNA): TGTGCCAGCAGCTTAACGAGGGACAGGGAAACTGAAGCTTTCTTT. It translates to CASSLTRDRETEAFF. Full variable domain (outside the CDR3, taken from reference TRBV7-3 and TRBJ1-1): GAGVSQTPSNKVTEKGKYVELRCDPISGHTALYWYRQSLGQGPEFLIYFQGTGAADDSGLPNDRFFAVRPEGSVSTLKIQRTERGDSAVYLCASSLTRDRETEAFFGQGTRLTVV.

This clonotype has more than one count but fewer than ten. V and J are TRBV3-1 and TRBJ2-1; no firm D call. Deletions cut 1 base from V and 9 bases from J, with 16 bases between. CDR3 length equals 15 residues. Germline CDR1 is LGHDT and CDR2 is YNNKEL (reference sequence). CDR3 nucleotide sequence: TGTGCCAGCAGCCAAGGTCGGACCATAAGTGGTGAGCAGTTCTTC. Translation gives CASSQGRTISGEQFF.

This rearrangement joins TRBV6-6 to TRBJ2-3; D possibly matches TRBD1 or TRBD2 (5 bases each). The CDR3 length is 14 residues. Per the germline V gene, CDR1 is MNHNY and CDR2 is SVGAGI (reference sequence). With 0 bases removed from V and 8 bases from J, the gap between germline ends came to 12 bases. CDR3 loop: CASSYSGDLGTQYF. The CDR3 nucleotides are TGTGCCAGCAGTTACTCCGGGGACCTGGGTACGCAGTATTTT.

This clonotype appeared a few times. The chain carries TRBV7-8 and TRBJ2-2; no clear D gene. The V gene's germline CDR1 is SGHVS and CDR2 FQNEAQ. The CDR3 length is 12 residues. Trimming shortened V by 5 bases and J by 6 bases, and 7 bases separated the two germline ends. The CDR3 DNA sequence: TGTGCCAGCAGCGCCATAGCCGGGGAGCTGTTTTTT. Amino acid sequence: CASSAIAGELFF. The whole variable domain, remainder taken from reference TRBV7-8 and TRBJ2-2, is GAGVSQSPRYKVAKRGQDVALRCDPISGHVSLFWYQQALGQGPEFLTYFQNEAQLDKSGLPSDRFFAERPEGSVSTLKIQRTQQEDSAVYLCASSAIAGELFFGEGSRLTVL.

This clonotype was detected ten times or more. The CDR3 DNA is TGTGCCAGCAACAGGGAAGGGTCAAATACGCAGTATTTT. Amino acids: CASNREGSNTQYF. The rearrangement uses TRBV2 and TRBJ2-3; weak D call: TRBD1 (6 bases). The CDR3 contains 13 residues. V lost 7 bases, J lost 7 bases, and 15 bases lay in between. Germline V lookup: CDR1 SNHLY, CDR2 FYNNEI. Complete variable domain (other parts from reference TRBV2 and TRBJ2-3): EPEVTQTPSHQVTQMGQEVILRCVPISNHLYFYWYRQILGQKVEFLVSFYNNEISEKSEIFDDQFSVERPDGSNFTLKIRSTKLEDSAMYFCASNREGSNTQYFGPGTRLTVL.

This clonotype has only a few counts. The V call is TRBV28, the J call TRBJ2-7, with 9 nucleotides matching TRBD2. The CDR3 contains 15 residues. The J segment lost 5 bases and the V segment lost 2 bases, leaving 7 bases of the junction unmatched. Germline CDR1 is MDHEN and CDR2 is SYDVKM. CDR3 nucleotide sequence: TGTGCCAGCAGTTTACACGGACTAGCGAAGGACGAGCAGTACTTC. Translating gives CASSLHGLAKDEQYF.

This chain uses TRBV2 with TRBJ1-5; D might be TRBD1 (5 bases). The germline V and J ends were trimmed by 3 bases and 8 bases, with 8 bases remaining between them. Germline-derived CDR1 and CDR2 are SNHLY and FYNNEI. CDR3 length equals 12 residues. The CDR3 reads CASSERGKPQHF. CDR3 in DNA: TGTGCCAGCAGTGAGAGGGGAAAGCCCCAGCATTTT.

The chain employs TRBV5-8 and TRBJ2-5; D uncertain. This CDR3 has 15 amino acids. The V end was cut by 3 bases, the J end by 7 bases, with 19 bases between. CDR1 and CDR2 from the germline V gene are SGHTS and YDEGEE. CDR3 in amino acids: CASSSVHKTSGTQYF. The CDR3 region has the DNA TGTGCCAGCAGCTCCGTACACAAAACTTCGGGGACCCAGTACTTC.

The rearrangement uses TRBV7-2 and TRBJ1-6; D is possibly TRBD1 (6 bases). CDR3 length equals 14 residues. V lost 5 bases to trimming and J lost 10 bases, with 15 bases between them. CDR1 is SGHTA and CDR2 is FQGNSA in the germline V gene. The CDR3 DNA is TGTGCCAGCAGCGGTACAGGGAGGAAATCACCCCTCCACTTT. This sequence encodes CASSGTGRKSPLHF.

This clonotype has more than one count but fewer than ten. The chain combines TRBV29-1 with TRBJ2-3; 9 bases are a match to TRBD1. CDR1 SQVTM and CDR2 ANQGSEA come from the germline V gene. The length of the CDR3 is 15 residues. Trimming at V came to 2 bases and at J to 4 bases, leaving 7 bases not matched to a gene. The CDR3 sequence: CSVESPGQGADTQYF. For the CDR3, the DNA is TGCAGCGTTGAATCCCCGGGACAGGGTGCAGATACGCAGTATTTT.

The chain combines TRBV5-6 with TRBJ2-7; 7 bases agree with TRBD1. Losses at the gene ends were 0 bases for V and 3 bases for J; bases not matched to a gene: 3. CDR3 length equals 14 residues. CDR1 and CDR2 (germline): SGHDT, YYEEEE. The chain's CDR3 is CASSLGGDSYEQYF. The CDR3 DNA reads TGTGCCAGCAGCTTGGGAGGGGACAGCTACGAGCAGTACTTC.

This clonotype was found a few times. The rearrangement joins TRBV24-1 to TRBJ2-2, with TRBD1 matching 7 bases. After removal of 8 bases from V and 6 bases from J, the junction contained 8 bases not matched to a gene. Germline CDR1 KGHDR, CDR2 SFDVKD. This CDR3 comprises 14 residues. The CDR3 region has the DNA TGTGCCACCATGGAAGACAGGGAACCCGGGGAGCTGTTTTTT. Its protein is CATMEDREPGELFF.

The V gene is TRBV15, the J gene TRBJ2-4; the D call may be TRBD1 or TRBD2 (5 bases each). Germline-derived CDR1 and CDR2 are LNHNV and YYDKDF (reference sequence). The CDR3 covers 15 residues. V was shortened by 3 bases and J by 8 bases, with 17 bases between the two germline ends. CDR3 region: CATSRSPERGDIQYF. The CDR3 nucleotides are TGTGCCACCAGCAGGAGCCCAGAACGAGGGGACATTCAGTACTTC.